This T cell receptor beta chain was observed in a study of beta chain features in type 1 diabetes (dated by TCRdb to between 2017 and 2018). Concerning the study at large: Mean age, gender distribution, total cell number and subset yield did not differ between patients and healthy donors. Across all samples, fewer than 110,000,000 sorted cells were examined, and cell number per subset correlated strongly with RNA yield. In the study, TCRB repertoires of sorted circulating CD4+ T cell subsets from recently diagnosed type 1 diabetes patients were compared with those of matched healthy donors. Whereas all 28 donors provided naive and central memory subsets, regulatory and stem cell-like memory subsets were isolated from just 8 patients and about eight healthy donors. The full study reports these points: Type 1 diabetes patients showed a moderate but significant shortening of TCRB CDR3 length in all four CD4+ subsets. Because small numbers of individuals were included in the HLA sub-analyses, any influence of HLA type on TCRB rearrangement was left unresolved. PCR may preferentially amplify shorter templates, but because patient and control samples were amplified and corrected together, any resulting skew would affect both groups equally. Because cDNA was sequenced instead of genomic DNA, activated cells with high expression could be over-represented, although the groups did not differ in activation or CD3 levels. At VDJ recombination sites, patients with type 1 diabetes made fewer insertions and deleted more nucleotides, a pattern implying thymic rearrangement abnormalities. The naive, central memory and regulatory TCRB repertoires appeared to resemble one another more closely among patients than among healthy donors.

Each donor gave one peripheral blood draw, averaging roughly 100 mL, which was collected into heparinised tubes. A BD FACSAria II was used to sort naive, central memory, regulatory and stem cell-like memory CD4+ T cells with a panel that included CD45RO, CCR7, CD25, CD127, CD95 and CD27. Every sorted population had a purity above 95%. PBMCs were isolated right away by Lymphoprep density gradient centrifugation and were stained directly, without culture. So that batch effects would be minimized, each experiment stained and sorted samples in pairs, pairing one healthy donor with one patient. With regard to this clone: Its antigen is currently not known. No much larger clone is present one base from it, and per-base qualities are unavailable.

The entire isolated RNA was reverse transcribed using the High Capacity cDNA Reverse Transcription Kit, and thus expressed TCRB transcripts were sequenced. Deep immunoSEQ sequencing was performed on naive, central memory and regulatory T cell samples, with an average of about 4 million total reads per sample. Sorted cells were lysed in RLT buffer and RNA was extracted with DNase-treated RNeasy Micro or Mini kits, depending on cell number. Each cell subset was processed on its own to prevent cross-contamination, while patient and healthy donor samples were processed together. Using the immunoSEQ multiplex PCR, TCRB sequences were amplified from cDNA into 87-bp fragments spanning the CDR3 region. The amplicons were sequenced using the Illumina HiSeq platform. The study's processing was this. Synthetic template baselines were used to correct PCR bias computationally, reads within Hamming distance 2 were collapsed, and singletons that could not be merged were discarded. Reads were aligned against IMGT to assign V, D and J genes, CDR3 length and insertions or deletions at six rearrangement sites. Within each subset, clonotype counts were normalized to sorted cell number, after which true diversity and Gini coefficients were computed with the tcR R package. The overlap coefficient, calculated on TCRB nucleotide sequences, was used to measure repertoire sharing. In TCRdb, the immuneACCESS table is reduced to in-frame sequences with V and J assigned. These tables do not hold every clone; where another copy was compared, an unresolved V gene accounts for under half, and the others remain unexplained. V, J and clone size were drawn from that table, and D and trimming were deduced from the DNA. This sample has 120,000 to 150,000 clones in its table, and roughly 53% of those were observed once. Of the sample, approximately 0.4% falls within the top ten clones.

The sample taken for sequencing was Tregs from blood. This sample's cell subset or site label indicates: regulatory CD4+ T cells. The receptor was isolated from a man between 18 and 35 years old in good health.

CDR3 sequence: CAIKPGQGYTEAFF. Here is the DNA: TGTGCCATCAAACCGGGACAGGGGTACACTGAAGCTTTCTTT. The chain links TRBV10-3 with TRBJ1-1, and 10 junctional nucleotides match TRBD1. Trimming leaves V shorter by 7 bases and J shorter by 3 bases, with the junction holding 5 bases beyond the gene matches. From a lookup of the germline V gene, CDR1 and CDR2 are ENHRY and SYGVKD. Taken from cysteine to phenylalanine, the CDR3 has 14 residues. Left in the record is the CDR3 DNA by itself, 42 bases read in frame from the first base.